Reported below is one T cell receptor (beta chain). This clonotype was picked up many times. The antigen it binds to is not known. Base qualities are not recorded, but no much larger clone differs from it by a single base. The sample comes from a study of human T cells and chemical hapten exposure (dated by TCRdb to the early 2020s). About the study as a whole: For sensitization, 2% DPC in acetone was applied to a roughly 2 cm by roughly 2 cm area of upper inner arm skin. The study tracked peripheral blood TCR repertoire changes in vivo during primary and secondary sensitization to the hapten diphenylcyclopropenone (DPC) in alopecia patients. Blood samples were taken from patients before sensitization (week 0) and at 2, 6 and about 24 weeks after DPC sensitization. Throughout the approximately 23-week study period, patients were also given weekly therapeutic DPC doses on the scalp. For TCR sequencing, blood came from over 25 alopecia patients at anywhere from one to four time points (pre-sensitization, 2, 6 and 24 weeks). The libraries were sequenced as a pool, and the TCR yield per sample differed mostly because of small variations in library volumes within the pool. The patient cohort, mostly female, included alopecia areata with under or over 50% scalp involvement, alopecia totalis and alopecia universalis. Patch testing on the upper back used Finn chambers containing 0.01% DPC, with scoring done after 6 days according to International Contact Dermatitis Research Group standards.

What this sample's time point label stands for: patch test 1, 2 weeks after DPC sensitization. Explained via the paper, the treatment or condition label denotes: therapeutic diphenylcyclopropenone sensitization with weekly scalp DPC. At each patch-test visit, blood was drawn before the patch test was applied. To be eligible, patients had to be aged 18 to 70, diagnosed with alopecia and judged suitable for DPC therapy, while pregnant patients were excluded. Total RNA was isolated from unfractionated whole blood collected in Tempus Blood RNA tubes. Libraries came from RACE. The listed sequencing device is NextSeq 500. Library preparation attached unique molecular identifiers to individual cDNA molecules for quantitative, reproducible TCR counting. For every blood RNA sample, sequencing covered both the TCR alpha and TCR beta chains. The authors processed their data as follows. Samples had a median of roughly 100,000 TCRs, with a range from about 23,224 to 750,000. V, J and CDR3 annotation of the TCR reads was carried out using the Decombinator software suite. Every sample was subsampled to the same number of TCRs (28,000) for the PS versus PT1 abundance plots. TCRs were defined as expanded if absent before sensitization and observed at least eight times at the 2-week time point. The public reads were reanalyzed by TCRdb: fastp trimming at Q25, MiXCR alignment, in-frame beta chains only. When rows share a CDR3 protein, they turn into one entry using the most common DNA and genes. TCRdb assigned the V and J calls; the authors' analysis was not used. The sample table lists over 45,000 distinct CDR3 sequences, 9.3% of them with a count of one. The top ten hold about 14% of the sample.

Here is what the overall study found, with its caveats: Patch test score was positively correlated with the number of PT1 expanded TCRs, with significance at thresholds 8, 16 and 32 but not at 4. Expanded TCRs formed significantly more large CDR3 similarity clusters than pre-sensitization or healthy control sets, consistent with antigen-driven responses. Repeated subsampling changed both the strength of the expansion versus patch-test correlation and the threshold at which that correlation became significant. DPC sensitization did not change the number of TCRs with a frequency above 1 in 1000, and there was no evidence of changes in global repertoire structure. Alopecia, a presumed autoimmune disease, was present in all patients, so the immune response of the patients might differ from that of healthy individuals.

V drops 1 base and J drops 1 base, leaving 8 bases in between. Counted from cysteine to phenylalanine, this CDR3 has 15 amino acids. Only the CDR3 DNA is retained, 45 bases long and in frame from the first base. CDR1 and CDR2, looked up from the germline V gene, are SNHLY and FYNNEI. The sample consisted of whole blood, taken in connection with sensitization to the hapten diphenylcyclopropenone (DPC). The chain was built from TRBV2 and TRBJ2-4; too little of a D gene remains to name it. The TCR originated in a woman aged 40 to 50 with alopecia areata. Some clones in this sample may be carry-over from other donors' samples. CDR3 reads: CASSEGGVAKNIQYF. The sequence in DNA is TGTGCCAGCAGTGAAGGTGGGGTCGCCAAAAACATTCAGTACTTC.